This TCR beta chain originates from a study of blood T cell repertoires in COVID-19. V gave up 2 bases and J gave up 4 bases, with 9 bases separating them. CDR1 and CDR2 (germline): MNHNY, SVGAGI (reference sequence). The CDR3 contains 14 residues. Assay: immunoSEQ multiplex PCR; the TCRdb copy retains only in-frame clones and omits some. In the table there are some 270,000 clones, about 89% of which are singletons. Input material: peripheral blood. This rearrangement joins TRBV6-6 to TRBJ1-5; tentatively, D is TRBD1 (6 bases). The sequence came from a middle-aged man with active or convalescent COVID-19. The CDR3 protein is CASSYQDRNQPQHF. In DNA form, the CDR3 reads TGTGCCAGCAGTTACCAGGACAGAAATCAGCCCCAGCATTTT.